This T cell receptor (beta chain) was sequenced during a study of T cells in Graves' hyperthyroidism and ophthalmopathy. Study-level background: Peripheral blood was collected at initial diagnosis, before any treatment.

Per germline, CDR1 MNHNS and CDR2 SASEGT. V gave up 7 bases and J gave up 10 bases, with 19 bases separating them. This CDR3 is 14 amino acids long. The CDR3 regions of TCR beta were amplified from RNA transcripts. A first-round RT-PCR of the TCR CDR3 used the HTBI primer set. In TCRdb, the multiplex PCR reads were re-called with MiXCR into one record per CDR3 protein. The sample lists under 750,000 distinct CDR3 sequences; over 15% were seen once. Diagnoses used clinical symptoms, serum thyroxine and TRAb, thyroid ultrasound and orbital computed tomography. Blood dates from first hyperthyroidism diagnosis, before any ophthalmopathy symptoms.

Input material: blood. The sequence was collected from a woman between 45 and 60 years old with Graves' hyperthyroidism that later progressed to Graves' ophthalmopathy. The V and J genes are TRBV6-1 and TRBJ1-4, with D possibly matching TRBD1 (5 bases). DNA for the CDR3: TGTGCCAGCAAGCTTAGTGGGGGTGACGGAAAACTGTTTTTT. It codes for CASKLSGGDGKLFF.